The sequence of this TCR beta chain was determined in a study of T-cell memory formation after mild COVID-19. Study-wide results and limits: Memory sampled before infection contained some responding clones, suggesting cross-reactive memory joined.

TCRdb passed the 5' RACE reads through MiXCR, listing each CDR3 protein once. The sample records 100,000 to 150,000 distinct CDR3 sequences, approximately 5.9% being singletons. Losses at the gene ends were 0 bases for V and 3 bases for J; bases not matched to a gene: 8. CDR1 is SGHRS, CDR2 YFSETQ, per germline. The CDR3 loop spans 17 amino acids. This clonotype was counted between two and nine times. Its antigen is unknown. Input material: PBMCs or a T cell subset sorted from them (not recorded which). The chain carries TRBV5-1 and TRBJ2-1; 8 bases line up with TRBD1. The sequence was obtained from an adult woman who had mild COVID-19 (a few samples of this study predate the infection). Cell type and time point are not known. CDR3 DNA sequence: TGCGCCAGCAGCTTGGGGGGAGGACAGGGACTCTACAATGAGCAGTTCTTC. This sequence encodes CASSLGGGQGLYNEQFF. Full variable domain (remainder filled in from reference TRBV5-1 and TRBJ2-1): KAGVTQTPRYLIKTRGQQVTLSCSPISGHRSVSWYQQTPGQGLQFLFEYFSETQRNKGNFPGRFSGRQFSNSRSEMNVSTLELGDSALYLCASSLGGGQGLYNEQFFGPGTRLTVL.